Described below is a single T cell receptor beta chain sequence and its context. The target antigen is unknown. The sample belongs to a study of radiation and T cells in renal cell carcinoma. Study-wide findings and caveats: In blood, top tumor clones expanded by 2 weeks, shrinking by 4.

Assay: immunoSEQ multiplex PCR; the TCRdb copy retains only in-frame clones and omits some. Seen here are some 150,000 clones, approximately 86% observed once, and the top ten hold less than 20%. CDR1 and CDR2 from the germline V gene are SGHTA and FQGNSA. The CDR3 runs to 15 residues. Trimming cost V 5 bases and J 12 bases; bases outside gene matches: 14. Time point meaning: blood 4 weeks post-SBRT, at nephrectomy. Sample treatment: 15 Gy SBRT to primary tumor, nephrectomy 4 weeks later. The patient's renal cell carcinoma had clear cell pathology. The chain joins TRBV7-2 to TRBJ2-3; TRBD1 aligns across 10 bases. The sample consisted of blood, taken from a patient whose treatment included radiotherapy and nephrectomy. The receptor was derived from a woman aged 45-65 years with renal cell carcinoma. This CDR3 reads CASSKRPGTGVIQYF. In DNA, the CDR3 is TGTGCCAGCAGCAAACGACCGGGGACAGGGGTTATCCAGTATTTT.